The clone carrying this TCR beta chain was seen repeatedly, ten times or more. Original data processing: Amplification of reference gene primers was used by the study to estimate nucleated cell counts. Repertoires were generated with immunoSEQ multiplex PCR, while TCRdb's copy carries only in-frame clones and drops some. V and J calls plus clone size are reproduced from that table; the DNA served to infer D and trimming. The sample has around 100,000 clones, roughly 80% seen once. This sample was taken from a study of blood T cell repertoires in COVID-19. Study context: Spain, Italy and the United States supplied samples that represented acute and convalescent COVID-19. Sources were T cells, B-cell-depleted T cells, or PBMCs; the material itself was cDNA or gDNA.

Trimming removed 0 bases at V and 5 bases at J, with 10 bases between. Germline loops: CDR1 MNHEY, CDR2 SVGAGI. This CDR3 has 14 amino acids. V and J are TRBV6-5 and TRBJ2-5, with D possibly being TRBD1 (6 bases). The clonotype comes from a man between 50 and 59 years old with active or convalescent COVID-19. Sequencing was carried out using peripheral blood. CDR3 sequence reads: CASSYSGGVETQYF. For the CDR3, the DNA is TGTGCCAGCAGTTACTCAGGGGGAGTGGAGACCCAGTACTTC.